This T cell receptor beta chain was documented in a study of T cells in localized non-small cell lung cancer. Study-level findings and limits: Higher blood T cell density went with longer overall survival. Adjacent lung held a median roughly 60 of the top 100 tumor clones. Because researchers sequenced only one region of the tumor, heterogeneity is still possible. Peak T cell clonality was found in uninvolved adjacent lung, exceeding tumor.

This table comes from immunoSEQ multiplex PCR, and its TCRdb copy is limited to in-frame clones, with some not included. The sample carries 1,800 or so clones, about two fifths recorded once. For this clone: Its cognate antigen is unknown.

This sample comprised lung tumor tissue, obtained before any cancer treatment. This TCR was recovered from a male donor older than 55 with stage II lung adenocarcinoma.

For the CDR3, the DNA is TGTGCCAGCAGACTGACAGGGGACGAGACCCAGTACTTC. This encodes CASRLTGDETQYF. V gene TRBV28 combines with J gene TRBJ2-5; 8 bases are shared with TRBD1. The CDR3 is 13 residues long. V was clipped by 6 bases and J by 5 bases; unmatched bases: 5. CDR1 and CDR2 from the germline V gene are MDHEN and SYDVKM.